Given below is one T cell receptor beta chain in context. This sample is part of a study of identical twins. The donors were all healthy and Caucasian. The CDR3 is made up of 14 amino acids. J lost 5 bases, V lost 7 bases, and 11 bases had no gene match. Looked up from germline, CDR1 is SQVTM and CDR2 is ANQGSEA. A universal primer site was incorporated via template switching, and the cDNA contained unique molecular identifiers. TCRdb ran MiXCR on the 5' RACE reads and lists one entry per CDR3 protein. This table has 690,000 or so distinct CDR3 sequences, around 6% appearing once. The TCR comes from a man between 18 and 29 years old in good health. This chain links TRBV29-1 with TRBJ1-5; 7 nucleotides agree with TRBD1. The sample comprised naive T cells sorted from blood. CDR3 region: CSATEQGGDQPQHF. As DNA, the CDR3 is TGCAGCGCAACCGAGCAGGGGGGGGATCAGCCCCAGCATTTT. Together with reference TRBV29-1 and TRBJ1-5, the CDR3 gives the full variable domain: SAVISQKPSRDICQRGTSLTIQCQVDSQVTMMFWYRQQPGQSLTLIATANQGSEATYESGFVIDKFPISRPNLTFSTLTVSNMSPEDSSIYLCSATEQGGDQPQHFGDGTRLSIL.